The sequence of this T cell receptor beta chain was determined in a study of T cell responses to AZD1222 COVID-19 vaccine. Study conclusions and caveats: Reports indicate that nearly half of spike-specific TCRs are directed at unmutated variant regions.

This clone appeared a single time. The antigen remains undetermined. V shed 6 bases, J shed 6 bases, and the junction held 8 bases outside the gene matches. The V gene's germline CDR1 is MDHEN and CDR2 SYDVKM. The CDR3 consists of 13 residues. Profiling relied on immunoSEQ multiplex PCR, and the TCRdb table lists in-frame clones only, not all of them. The sample has some 110,000 clones, approximately 90% seen once; the top ten hold over 1.5%. The chain recombines TRBV28 with TRBJ2-7, with TRBD1 identical over 7 bases. This TCR was sampled from an adult in good health. The sequencing used peripheral blood, collected on day 0 of AZD1222 vaccination. The CDR3 nucleotides read TGTGCCAGCAGCCCGGGACAGCCCTCCGAGCAGTACTTC. It specifies CASSPGQPSEQYF.